Listed below are T cell receptor beta chains from one sample, sequenced in a study of T cell repertoires in cytomegalovirus infection. TCRdb processed the reads anew with MiXCR; each CDR3 protein has one entry. In the table there are some 300,000 distinct CDR3 sequences, 9.6% of which are singletons. Sequenced: PBMCs. The receptors stem from a human donor in good health (CMV status not recorded). Some clones in this sample may be carry-over from other donors' samples. Both conserved end residues are part of each CDR3. D genes are given only for firm matches. The size entry is marked missing in some rows and otherwise reads once, few, many or a size class.

v_call	clone_size	d_call	j_call	cdr3_aa	cdr3_nt
TRBV29-1	few	-	TRBJ1-2	CSGVTGPNYGYTF	TGCAGCGGTGTGACAGGTCCTAACTATGGCTACACCTTC
TRBV20-1	-	-	TRBJ1-2	CSARDTAGYGYTF	TGCAGTGCTAGAGATACGGCAGGTTATGGCTACACCTTC
TRBV2	many	-	TRBJ1-1	CASSRDTNTEAFF	TGTGCCAGCAGCCGGGACACGAACACTGAAGCTTTCTTT
TRBV29-1	many	-	TRBJ1-4	CSVGTPEKLFF	TGCAGCGTTGGGACTCCTGAAAAACTGTTTTTT
TRBV7-9	few	TRBD1	TRBJ1-5	CASSLGFQGASNQPQHF	TGTGCCAGCAGCTTAGGGTTCCAGGGGGCTAGCAATCAGCCCCAGCATTTT
TRBV19	-	TRBD1	TRBJ1-5	CASSIPRAQGVMSNQPQHF	TGTGCCAGTAGTATACCCCGTGCGCAGGGGGTTATGAGCAATCAGCCCCAGCATTTT
TRBV6-6	many	-	TRBJ1-5	CASRKTGDSNQPQHF	TGTGCCAGCAGAAAGACGGGTGATAGCAATCAGCCCCAGCATTTT
TRBV11-3	many	TRBD1	TRBJ2-2	CASSFIRGRTGELFF	TGTGCCAGCAGCTTTATCAGGGGGCGGACCGGGGAGCTGTTTTTT
TRBV4-3	-	-	TRBJ2-5	CASSQVVGPTETQYF	TGCGCCAGCAGCCAAGTCGTCGGGCCCACGGAGACCCAGTACTTC
TRBV20-1	-	-	TRBJ1-4	CSAPSGTRVEKLFF	TGCAGTGCTCCAAGCGGGACACGAGTAGAAAAACTGTTTTTT
TRBV29-1	few	-	TRBJ1-5	CSVRELRNNQPQHF	TGCAGCGTTAGGGAGCTGCGAAACAATCAGCCCCAGCATTTT
TRBV6-5	-	TRBD2	TRBJ2-7	CASSYGIAGHYAQYF	TGTGCCAGCAGTTACGGGATAGCGGGACATTACGCGCAGTACTTC
TRBV19	many	-	TRBJ1-1	CASSDGARNTEAFF	TGTGCCAGTAGCGATGGGGCTAGAAACACTGAAGCTTTCTTT
TRBV29-1	-	-	TRBJ1-1	CSVERSMGLNEAFF	TGCAGCGTTGAACGTTCGATGGGGTTAAATGAAGCTTTCTTT
TRBV6-5	many	-	TRBJ2-3	CASSPSGLSTSTDTQYF	TGTGCCAGCAGTCCGTCTGGACTTTCAACTAGCACAGATACGCAGTATTTT
TRBV7-2	many	-	TRBJ1-1	CASSFYSGANTEAFF	TGTGCCAGCAGCTTCTACTCAGGGGCGAACACTGAAGCTTTCTTT
TRBV7-9	many	-	TRBJ2-3	CASSYNTDTQYF	TGTGCCAGCAGTTATAACACAGATACGCAGTATTTT
TRBV25-1	-	-	TRBJ1-2	CASSEDPQGRGYGYTF	TGTGCCAGCAGTGAAGATCCCCAGGGTAGGGGCTATGGCTACACCTTC
TRBV29-1	-	TRBD2	TRBJ2-3	CSVEGSPAGGSSTDTQYF	TGCAGCGTCGAGGGGTCCCCAGCGGGGGGGTCTAGCACAGATACGCAGTATTTT
TRBV19	many	-	TRBJ1-1	CASIPRGRGMNTEAFF	TGTGCCAGTATCCCTCGGGGGCGCGGGATGAACACTGAAGCTTTCTTT
TRBV25-1	-	-	TRBJ1-6	CASSDREGMLNNNSPLHF	TGTGCCAGCAGTGATCGCGAAGGAATGCTAAACAATAATTCACCCCTCCACTTT
TRBV6-6	many	-	TRBJ1-2	CASSYSTNKGGYTF	TGTGCCAGCAGTTACTCGACCAACAAGGGCGGCTACACCTTC
TRBV5-1	many	-	TRBJ1-1	CASSLAAGSGGTEAFF	TGCGCCAGCAGCTTGGCCGCAGGTAGTGGGGGCACTGAAGCTTTCTTT
TRBV25-1	few	-	TRBJ1-5	CASSEYSGPQHF	TGTGCCAGCAGTGAATATTCAGGGCCCCAGCATTTT
TRBV7-2	once	-	TRBJ1-2	CASSLDRGWNGYTF	TGTGCCAGCAGCTTAGACCGGGGCTGGAATGGCTACACCTTC
TRBV3-1	-	-	TRBJ1-5	CASSQDPRAGQPQHF	TGTGCCAGCAGCCAAGATCCCAGGGCTGGTCAGCCCCAGCATTTT
TRBV18	-	TRBD1	TRBJ1-2	CASAEGQNYGYTF	TGTGCCAGCGCCGAGGGACAGAACTATGGCTACACCTTC
TRBV3-1	many	-	TRBJ1-1	CASSPRDKEAFF	TGTGCCAGCAGCCCCCGGGACAAAGAAGCTTTCTTT
TRBV19	few	TRBD1	TRBJ2-5	CASRDRKETQYF	TGTGCCAGCCGGGACAGAAAGGAGACCCAGTACTTC
TRBV20-1	many	-	TRBJ2-1	CSARDQRVPYNEQFF	TGCAGTGCTAGAGATCAGAGGGTTCCCTACAATGAGCAGTTCTTC
TRBV2	many	TRBD2	TRBJ2-2	CASKLLAGVGTGELFF	TGTGCCAGCAAACTTCTAGCGGGGGTGGGGACCGGGGAGCTGTTTTTT
TRBV19	-	-	TRBJ2-7	CASSISGFDEQYF	TGTGCCAGTAGTATATCAGGGTTCGACGAGCAGTACTTC
TRBV4-3	many	-	TRBJ1-4	CASSQERSNEKLFF	TGCGCCAGCAGCCAAGAGCGGTCAAATGAAAAACTGTTTTTT
TRBV12-3/TRBV12-4	many	TRBD2	TRBJ2-2	CASSPGLAGDQRAGELFF	TGTGCCAGCAGCCCGGGACTAGCGGGGGACCAACGGGCCGGGGAGCTGTTTTTT
TRBV20-1	few	-	TRBJ2-7	CSAKDGMYEQYF	TGCAGTGCTAAGGACGGGATGTACGAGCAGTACTTC
TRBV20-1	-	TRBD1	TRBJ1-3	CSASFATGAGNTIYF	TGCAGTGCTAGCTTTGCTACAGGGGCTGGAAACACCATATATTTT
TRBV19	many	-	TRBJ1-4	CASSMRQSNEKLFF	TGTGCCAGTAGTATGAGGCAGTCAAATGAAAAACTGTTTTTT
TRBV12-3/TRBV12-4	many	TRBD1	TRBJ2-3	CASSPAQGALSTQYF	TGTGCCAGCAGTCCCGCCCAGGGGGCGCTTAGTACGCAGTATTTT
TRBV5-5	many	-	TRBJ2-5	CASSLYKTRGETQYF	TGTGCCAGCAGCTTGTACAAAACTAGGGGTGAGACCCAGTACTTC
TRBV4-1	many	-	TRBJ2-1	CASSQHLGQEQFF	TGCGCCAGCAGCCAACACCTCGGACAGGAGCAGTTCTTC
TRBV7-9	few	-	TRBJ1-2	CASSLTDLDGYTF	TGTGCCAGCAGCTTAACGGACCTCGATGGCTACACCTTC
TRBV6-6	many	TRBD2	TRBJ2-1	CASSSSGGPLNEQFF	TGTGCCAGCAGTTCCAGCGGGGGTCCACTTAATGAGCAGTTCTTC
TRBV19	-	TRBD2	TRBJ2-2	CATDGGTGELFF	TGTGCCACCGACGGGGGGACCGGGGAGCTGTTTTTT
TRBV19	many	TRBD1	TRBJ2-1	CASRLRDRDYNEQFF	TGTGCCAGTAGGTTACGGGACAGGGACTACAATGAGCAGTTCTTC
TRBV10-3	-	-	TRBJ2-1	CAITLDGYNEQFF	TGTGCCATCACTCTAGACGGCTACAATGAGCAGTTCTTC
TRBV20-1	many	-	TRBJ2-1	CSARGGGGNEQFF	TGCAGTGCTAGGGGAGGGGGGGGGAATGAGCAGTTCTTC